Following are 8 T cell receptor beta chains from one sample sequenced in a study of cytomegalovirus exposure and HLA in healthy donors. Researchers ran the PCR with 60 Vbeta and 13 Jbeta primers. The repertoire was sequenced with immunoSEQ multiplex PCR; TCRdb's copy has only in-frame clones and lacks some. The sample holds 200,000 to 250,000 clones; around four fifths are singletons and the top ten take under 0.85%. The sequencing input was PBMCs. The receptors derive from a boy between 2 and 10 years old in good health and CMV-seronegative.

The V and J genes are TRBV30 and TRBJ1-1; the D gene is possibly TRBD1 (6 bases). The CDR3 is made up of 15 amino acids. Per the germline V gene, CDR1 is GTSNPN and CDR2 is SVGIG (reference sequence). V was clipped by 5 bases and J by 2 bases, with 18 bases between them. The DNA for the CDR3 is TGTGCCTGGCAACCCGTTGACAGGTTCAACACTGAAGCTTTCTTT. As protein: CAWQPVDRFNTEAFF. The full variable domain, rest sourced from reference TRBV30 and TRBJ1-1, is SQTIHQWPATLVQPVGSPLSLECTVEGTSNPNLYWYRQAAGRGLQLLFYSVGIGQISSEVPQNLSASRPQDRQFILSSKKLLLSDSGFYLCAWQPVDRFNTEAFFGQGTRLTVV.

The chain joins TRBV5-1 to TRBJ1-6; D gene uncertain. The germline CDR1 and CDR2 sequences are SGHRS and YFSETQ. V gave up 4 bases and J gave up 10 bases, with 15 bases separating them. This CDR3 contains 14 residues. In nucleotides, the CDR3 is TGCGCCAGCAGCGCAACAGACCTGACATCACCCCTCCACTTT. Residues: CASSATDLTSPLHF. Complete variable domain (other parts from reference TRBV5-1 and TRBJ1-6): KAGVTQTPRYLIKTRGQQVTLSCSPISGHRSVSWYQQTPGQGLQFLFEYFSETQRNKGNFPGRFSGRQFSNSRSEMNVSTLELGDSALYLCASSATDLTSPLHFGNGTRLTVT.

The chain has TRBV30 and TRBJ1-2; 8 bases match TRBD1. V was clipped by 5 bases and J by 3 bases; unmatched bases: 11. Germline CDR1 and CDR2: GTSNPN and SVGIG (reference sequence). The CDR3 has 15 amino acids. The CDR3 region is CAWEGTGSPYYGYTF. As DNA, the CDR3 is TGTGCCTGGGAAGGGACAGGCTCACCTTACTATGGCTACACCTTC. The full variable domain, its missing parts supplied by reference TRBV30 and TRBJ1-2, is SQTIHQWPATLVQPVGSPLSLECTVEGTSNPNLYWYRQAAGRGLQLLFYSVGIGQISSEVPQNLSASRPQDRQFILSSKKLLLSDSGFYLCAWEGTGSPYYGYTFGSGTRLTVV.

This rearrangement joins TRBV15 to TRBJ2-3, with D perhaps matching TRBD2 (6 bases). The CDR3 covers 16 residues. Trimming removed 3 bases at V and 3 bases at J, with 16 bases between. Germline loops: CDR1 LNHNV, CDR2 YYDKDF (reference sequence). The CDR3 is CATSSRLERLTDTQYF. CDR3 nucleotide sequence: TGTGCCACCAGCAGCAGACTAGAACGGCTGACAGATACGCAGTATTTT.

The chain links TRBV4-1 to TRBJ2-5, with 9 positions matching TRBD2. Matching the DNA end better, TRBJ2-7 makes the J call doubtful. CDR3 length: 15 residues. Germline CDR1 reads MGHRA; CDR2 reads YSYEKL. The CDR3 nucleotides are TGCGCCAGCAGCCAACTAGCGGGATCCTCCTACGAGCAGTACTTC. Amino acid sequence: CASSQLAGSSYEQYF.

The count of this clone is one. The V and J genes are TRBV5-8 and TRBJ2-3; D might be TRBD1 (5 bases). The CDR3 length is 14 residues. The germline V gene encodes CDR1 SGHTS and CDR2 YDEGEE. Trimming removed 2 bases at V and 5 bases at J, with 12 bases between. CDR3 in DNA: TGTGCCAGCAGCTTCCAGGGTATAGTAGATACGCAGTATTTT. Encoded protein: CASSFQGIVDTQYF.

The chain has TRBV6-5 and TRBJ2-1; perhaps TRBD2 as D (5 bases). Per germline, CDR1 MNHEY and CDR2 SVGAGI. The CDR3 is made up of 15 amino acids. V was pared by 5 bases and J by 5 bases, with 16 bases between. CDR3 nucleotide sequence: TGTGCCAGCAGTCGACCCTATAGCGCCGACAATGAGCAGTTCTTC. Translating gives CASSRPYSADNEQFF.

The CDR3 nucleotides read TGTGCCTGGAATCAGAGGATTAACACTGAAGCTTTCTTT. Its translation: CAWNQRINTEAFF. The chain is built from TRBV30 and TRBJ1-1; D is undetermined. V lost 4 bases and J lost 2, with 11 bases in between. Germline CDR1 GTSNPN, CDR2 SVGIG (reference sequence). CDR3 length: 13 amino acids.